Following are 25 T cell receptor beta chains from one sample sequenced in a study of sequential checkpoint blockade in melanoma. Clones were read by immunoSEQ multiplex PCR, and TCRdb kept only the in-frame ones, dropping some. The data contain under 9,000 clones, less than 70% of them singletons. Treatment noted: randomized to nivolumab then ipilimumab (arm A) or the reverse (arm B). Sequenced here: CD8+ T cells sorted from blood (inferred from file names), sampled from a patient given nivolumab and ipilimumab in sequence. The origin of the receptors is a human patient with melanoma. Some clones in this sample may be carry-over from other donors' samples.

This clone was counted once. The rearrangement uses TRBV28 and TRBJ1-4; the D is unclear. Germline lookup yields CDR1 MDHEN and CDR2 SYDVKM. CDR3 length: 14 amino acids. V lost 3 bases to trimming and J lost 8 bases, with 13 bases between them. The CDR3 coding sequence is TGTGCCAGCAGTTTGGGTAGGGCGGGGGAAAAACTGTTTTTT. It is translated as CASSLGRAGEKLFF.

CDR3 residues: CASSLLDRVRGYTF. DNA of the CDR3: TGTGCCAGCAGCTTATTGGACAGGGTGAGGGGCTACACCTTC. The chain has TRBV7-2 and TRBJ1-2, with TRBD1 matching over 8 bases. Germline V CDR1 and CDR2: SGHTA, FQGNSA. CDR3 length: 14 amino acids. Trimming cost V 2 bases and J 8 bases; bases outside gene matches: 7.

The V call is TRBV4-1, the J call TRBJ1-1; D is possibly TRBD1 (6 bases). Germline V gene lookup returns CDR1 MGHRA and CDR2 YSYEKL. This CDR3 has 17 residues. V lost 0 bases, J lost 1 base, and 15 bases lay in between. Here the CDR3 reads CASSQEGGGVENTEAFF. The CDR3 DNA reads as TGCGCCAGCAGCCAAGAGGGAGGGGGGGTCGAGAACACTGAAGCTTTCTTT.

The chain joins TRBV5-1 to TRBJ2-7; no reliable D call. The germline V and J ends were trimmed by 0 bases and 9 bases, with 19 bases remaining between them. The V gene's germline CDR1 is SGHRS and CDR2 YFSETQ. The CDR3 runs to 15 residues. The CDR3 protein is CASSLGRIIPSGQYF. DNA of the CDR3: TGCGCCAGCAGCTTGGGCAGAATAATCCCGTCGGGGCAGTACTTC.

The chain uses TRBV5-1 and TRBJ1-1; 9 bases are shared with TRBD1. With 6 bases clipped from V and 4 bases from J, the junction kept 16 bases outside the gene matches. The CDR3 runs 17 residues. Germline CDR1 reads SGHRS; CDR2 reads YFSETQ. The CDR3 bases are TGCGCCAGCAACCACCTAAAGACAGGGGGGGGGAGCACTGAAGCTTTCTTT. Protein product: CASNHLKTGGGSTEAFF.

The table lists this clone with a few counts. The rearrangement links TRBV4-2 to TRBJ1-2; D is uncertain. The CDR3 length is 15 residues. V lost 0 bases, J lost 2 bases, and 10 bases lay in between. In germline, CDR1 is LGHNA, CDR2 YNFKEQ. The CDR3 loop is CASSQDRRQNYGYTF. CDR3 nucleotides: TGTGCCAGCAGCCAAGATAGGAGGCAGAACTATGGCTACACCTTC.

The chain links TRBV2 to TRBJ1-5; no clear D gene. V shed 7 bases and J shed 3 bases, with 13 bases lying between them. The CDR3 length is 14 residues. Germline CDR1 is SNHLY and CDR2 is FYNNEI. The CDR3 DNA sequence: TGTGCCAGCAACTTCGTGGGCTCCAATCAGCCCCAGCATTTT. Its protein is CASNFVGSNQPQHF.

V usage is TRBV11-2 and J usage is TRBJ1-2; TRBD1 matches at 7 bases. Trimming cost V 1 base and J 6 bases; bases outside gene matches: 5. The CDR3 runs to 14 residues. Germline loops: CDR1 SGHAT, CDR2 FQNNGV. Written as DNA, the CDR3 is TGTGCCAGCAGCTTAGCTCTCAGGGGGGATGGCTACACCTTC. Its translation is CASSLALRGDGYTF.

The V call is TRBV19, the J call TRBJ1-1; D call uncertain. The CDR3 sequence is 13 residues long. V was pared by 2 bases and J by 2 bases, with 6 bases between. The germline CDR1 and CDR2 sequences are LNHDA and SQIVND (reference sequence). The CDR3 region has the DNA TGTGCCAGTAGTATACGGTACAACACTGAAGCTTTCTTT. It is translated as CASSIRYNTEAFF. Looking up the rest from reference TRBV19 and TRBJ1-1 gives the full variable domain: DGGITQSPKYLFRKEGQNVTLSCEQNLNHDAMYWYRQDPGQGLRLIYYSQIVNDFQKGDIAEGYSVSREKKESFPLTVTSAQKNPTAFYLCASSIRYNTEAFFGQGTRLTVV.

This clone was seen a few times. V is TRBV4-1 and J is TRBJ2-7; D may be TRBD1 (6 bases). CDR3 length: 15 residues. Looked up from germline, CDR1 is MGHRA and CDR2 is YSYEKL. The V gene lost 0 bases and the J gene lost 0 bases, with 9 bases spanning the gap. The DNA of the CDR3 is TGCGCCAGCAGCCAAGAAGACAGGAGCTCCTACGAGCAGTACTTC. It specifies CASSQEDRSSYEQYF.

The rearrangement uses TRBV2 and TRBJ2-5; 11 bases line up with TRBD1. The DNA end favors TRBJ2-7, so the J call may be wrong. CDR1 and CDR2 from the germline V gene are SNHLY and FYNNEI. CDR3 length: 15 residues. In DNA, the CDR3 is TGTGCCAGCAGCCTCGGACAGGGGGCCACCTACGAGCAGTACTTC. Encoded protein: CASSLGQGATYEQYF.

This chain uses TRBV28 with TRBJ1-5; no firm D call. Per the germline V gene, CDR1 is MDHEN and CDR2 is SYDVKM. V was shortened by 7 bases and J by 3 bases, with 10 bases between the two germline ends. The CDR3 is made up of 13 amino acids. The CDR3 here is CASTSPFNQPQHF. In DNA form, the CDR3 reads TGTGCCAGCACTTCTCCCTTCAATCAGCCCCAGCATTTT.

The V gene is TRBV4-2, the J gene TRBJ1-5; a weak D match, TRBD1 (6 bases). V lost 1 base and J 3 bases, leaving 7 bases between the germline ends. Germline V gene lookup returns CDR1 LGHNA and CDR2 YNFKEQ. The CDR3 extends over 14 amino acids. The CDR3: CASSQGQVNQPQHF. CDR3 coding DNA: TGTGCCAGCAGCCAAGGACAGGTCAATCAGCCCCAGCATTTT.

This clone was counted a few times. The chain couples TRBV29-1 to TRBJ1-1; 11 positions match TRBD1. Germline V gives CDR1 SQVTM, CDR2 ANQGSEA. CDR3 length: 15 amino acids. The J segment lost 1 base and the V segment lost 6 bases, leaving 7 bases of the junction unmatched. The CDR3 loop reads CSVAGTGGRNTEAFF. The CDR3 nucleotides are TGCAGCGTCGCCGGGACAGGGGGTCGGAACACTGAAGCTTTCTTT.

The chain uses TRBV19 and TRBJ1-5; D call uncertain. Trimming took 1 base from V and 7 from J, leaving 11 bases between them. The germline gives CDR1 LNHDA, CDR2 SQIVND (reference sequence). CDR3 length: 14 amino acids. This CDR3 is CASSIARGKQPQHF. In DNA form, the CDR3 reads TGTGCCAGTAGTATAGCCCGGGGAAAACAGCCCCAGCATTTT.

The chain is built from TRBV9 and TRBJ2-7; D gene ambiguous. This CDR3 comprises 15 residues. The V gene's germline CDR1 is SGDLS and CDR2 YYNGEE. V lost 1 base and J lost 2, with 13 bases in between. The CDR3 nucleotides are TGTGCCAGCAGCGTAACAGCTTCCAAGCCCTACGAGCAGTACTTC. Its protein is CASSVTASKPYEQYF. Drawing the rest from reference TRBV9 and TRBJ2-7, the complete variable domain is DSGVTQTPKHLITATGQRVTLRCSPRSGDLSVYWYQQSLDQGLQFLIQYYNGEERAKGNILERFSAQQFPDLHSELNLSSLELGDSALYFCASSVTASKPYEQYFGPGTRLTVT.

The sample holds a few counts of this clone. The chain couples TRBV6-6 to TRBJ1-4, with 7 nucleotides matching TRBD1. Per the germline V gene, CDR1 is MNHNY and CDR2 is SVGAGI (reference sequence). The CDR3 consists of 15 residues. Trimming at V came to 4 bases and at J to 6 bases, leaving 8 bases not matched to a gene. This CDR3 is CASSFRGGVDEKLFF. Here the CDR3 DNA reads TGTGCCAGCAGTTTTCGAGGGGGCGTTGATGAAAAACTGTTTTTT.

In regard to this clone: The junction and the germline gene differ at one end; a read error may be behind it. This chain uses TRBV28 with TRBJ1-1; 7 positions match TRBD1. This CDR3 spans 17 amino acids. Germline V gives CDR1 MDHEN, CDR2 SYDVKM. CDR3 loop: CASIFLQGDLLNTAAFF. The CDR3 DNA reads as TGTGCCAGTATATTTCTCCAGGGGGACTTACTTAACACTGCAGCTTTCTTT.

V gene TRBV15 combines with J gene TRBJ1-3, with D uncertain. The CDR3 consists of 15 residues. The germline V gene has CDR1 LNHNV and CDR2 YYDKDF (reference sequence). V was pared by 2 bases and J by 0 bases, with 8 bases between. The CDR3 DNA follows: TGTGCCACCAGCAGATCCCCGAGCTCTGGAAACACCATATATTTT. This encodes CATSRSPSSGNTIYF.

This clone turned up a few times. CDR3 in DNA: TGTGCCAGCGGTTGGACAGAAGAAGCTTTCTTT. Amino acids: CASGWTEEAFF. The chain joins TRBV7-9 to TRBJ1-1, with D possibly matching TRBD1 (6 bases). V shed 8 bases and J shed 8 bases, with 12 bases lying between them. The V gene's germline CDR1 is SEHNR and CDR2 FQNEAQ (reference sequence). The CDR3 is made up of 11 amino acids.

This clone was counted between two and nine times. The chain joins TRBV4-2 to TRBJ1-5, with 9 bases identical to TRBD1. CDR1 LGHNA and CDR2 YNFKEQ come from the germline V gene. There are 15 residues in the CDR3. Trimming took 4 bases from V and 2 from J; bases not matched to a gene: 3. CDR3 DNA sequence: TGTGCCAGCAGCCTATGGGACAGGGGCAATCAGCCCCAGCATTTT. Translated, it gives CASSLWDRGNQPQHF.

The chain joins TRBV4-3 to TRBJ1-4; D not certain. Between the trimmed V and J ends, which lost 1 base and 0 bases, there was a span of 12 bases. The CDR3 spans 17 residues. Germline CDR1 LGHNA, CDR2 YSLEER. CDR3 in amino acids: CASSQGGARTTNEKLFF. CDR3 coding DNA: TGCGCCAGCAGCCAAGGGGGAGCCAGGACAACTAATGAAAAACTGTTTTTT.

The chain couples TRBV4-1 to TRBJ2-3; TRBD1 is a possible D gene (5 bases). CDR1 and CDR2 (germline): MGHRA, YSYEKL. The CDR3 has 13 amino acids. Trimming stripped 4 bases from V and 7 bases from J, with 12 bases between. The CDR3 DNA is TGCGCCAGCAGCCCATTGACAGTAAATACGCAGTATTTT. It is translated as CASSPLTVNTQYF.

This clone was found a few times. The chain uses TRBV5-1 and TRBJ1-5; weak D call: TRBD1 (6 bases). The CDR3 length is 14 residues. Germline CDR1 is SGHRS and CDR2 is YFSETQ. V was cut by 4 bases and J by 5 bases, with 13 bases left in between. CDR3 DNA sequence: TGCGCCAGCAGCCCCGACAGGAAATATCAGCCCCAGCATTTT. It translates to CASSPDRKYQPQHF.

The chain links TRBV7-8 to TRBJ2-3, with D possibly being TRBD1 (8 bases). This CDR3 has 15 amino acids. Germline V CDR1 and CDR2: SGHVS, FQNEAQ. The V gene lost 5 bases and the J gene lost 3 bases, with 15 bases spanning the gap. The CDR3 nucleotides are TGTGCCAGCAGCCTAACAGGGGGGGCGACAGATACGCAGTATTTT. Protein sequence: CASSLTGGATDTQYF. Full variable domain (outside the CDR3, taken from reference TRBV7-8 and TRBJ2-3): GAGVSQSPRYKVAKRGQDVALRCDPISGHVSLFWYQQALGQGPEFLTYFQNEAQLDKSGLPSDRFFAERPEGSVSTLKIQRTQQEDSAVYLCASSLTGGATDTQYFGPGTRLTVL.